Below, one TCR beta chain is given with its context. The source of the sample is a study of CD8 T cells in Susac syndrome. RNA was extracted with the RNeasy kit, and a quantity of roughly 0.5 to 1 ug was reverse transcribed using random hexamers. The TCR beta CDR3 was amplified by immunoSEQ multiplex PCR across 54 Vbeta, 13 Jbeta. TCRdb reanalysed the immunoSEQ multiplex PCR reads using MiXCR and keeps one entry per CDR3 protein. Of 100,000 to 150,000 distinct CDR3 sequences listed, around 80% are singletons. The V end was cut by 4 bases, the J end by 4 bases, with 16 bases between. The CDR3 has 15 residues.

This sequence was found in a human donor with multiple sclerosis. Sequencing input: CD8+ T cells from PBMCs. J is TRBJ1-2 and V is TRBV12-3 or TRBV12-4, with D unresolved. CDR3 DNA sequence: TGTGCCAGCAGTTACCACCCGGGGAGGGTCTATGGCTACACCTTC. Translated, it gives CASSYHPGRVYGYTF.